This record concerns one T cell receptor beta chain sequence. This sample stems from a study of T-cell reconstitution after alpha-beta-depleted transplantation in children. The CDR3 covers 16 residues. Germline V gene lookup returns CDR1 SGHRS and CDR2 YFSETQ. With 4 bases clipped from V and 7 bases from J, the junction kept 14 bases outside the gene matches. Unique molecular identifiers were used to barcode this TCRbeta library. MiXCR, applied by TCRdb to the PCR reads, yields one record per CDR3 protein. The sample contains some 350,000 distinct CDR3 sequences, 10% of which appear only once. This specimen was PBMCs from the stem cell graft donor, taken from the stem cell graft. V gene TRBV5-1 combines with J gene TRBJ2-7; the match to TRBD2 covers 10 bases. The receptor comes from a human donor who donated a stem cell graft to a child with acute lymphoblastic leukemia. CDR3 sequence: CASSPTPINSGREQYF. The CDR3, as DNA: TGCGCCAGCAGCCCCACCCCTATCAATAGCGGGAGGGAGCAGTACTTC.